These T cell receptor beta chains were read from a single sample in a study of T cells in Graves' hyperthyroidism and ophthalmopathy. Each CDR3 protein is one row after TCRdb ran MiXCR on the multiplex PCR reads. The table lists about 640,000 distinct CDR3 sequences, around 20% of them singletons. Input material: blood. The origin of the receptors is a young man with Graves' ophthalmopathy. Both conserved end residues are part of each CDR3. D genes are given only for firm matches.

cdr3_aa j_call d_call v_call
CASAGASYEQYF TRBJ2-7 NA TRBV4-1
CASSLQTTQYF TRBJ2-3 NA TRBV14
CASSQEALPRQMNTEAFF TRBJ1-1 NA TRBV4-1
CSARDYRDQGTSGYSYEQYF TRBJ2-7 TRBD2 TRBV20-1
CASRDSPYGYTF TRBJ1-2 NA TRBV2
CASSLGDRGGEQFF TRBJ2-1 TRBD1 TRBV5-1
CASSYYDGTATYEQYF TRBJ2-7 TRBD1 TRBV6-5
CASTPETQYF TRBJ2-5 NA TRBV7-9
CAGRTERNTIYF TRBJ1-3 NA TRBV2
CASSYTGINQPQHF TRBJ1-5 NA TRBV6-5
CSVVGNTEAFF TRBJ1-1 NA TRBV29-1
CAWSVRQLQETQYF TRBJ2-5 NA TRBV30
CSARPRTRYEQYF TRBJ2-7 NA TRBV20-1
CASSQDDTRGEQYF TRBJ2-7 NA TRBV3-1
CASSPPWAGKPYNEQFF TRBJ2-1 NA TRBV3-1
CASRAFTNTDTQYF TRBJ2-3 NA TRBV6-1
CASSFWDRGTYEQYF TRBJ2-7 TRBD1 TRBV6-5
CSAPSGLAGYYEQYF TRBJ2-7 TRBD2 TRBV20-1
CASSQAYGAATEAFF TRBJ1-1 NA TRBV4-3
CASGEGVETQYF TRBJ2-5 NA TRBV2
CASSLPVGGHYEQYF TRBJ2-7 TRBD1 TRBV28
CASSLFMVAGGPVGDTQYF TRBJ2-3 TRBD2 TRBV5-1
CATSDFRGEEKFF TRBJ2-1 NA TRBV24-1
CASSLAGLVGGNNEQFF TRBJ2-1 NA TRBV5-1
CASSYSRTGGRETQYF TRBJ2-5 TRBD2 TRBV6-6
CATMGGPGGELFF TRBJ2-2 TRBD2 TRBV19
CASSAPGKGGSYEQYF TRBJ2-7 NA TRBV6-4
CATSDTGTPPNYGYTF TRBJ1-2 NA TRBV24-1
CASSGGGRGNYEQYF TRBJ2-7 NA TRBV28
CASSSNVGMGNINEQFF TRBJ2-1 NA TRBV11-2
CASGPSGVTDTQYF TRBJ2-3 TRBD2 TRBV6-2/TRBV6-3
CASSKGLAGVNEQYF TRBJ2-7 TRBD2 TRBV7-3
CASSLREVTTEAFF TRBJ1-1 NA TRBV12-3/TRBV12-4
CASSVVQGSEAFF TRBJ1-1 NA TRBV9
CASSEDGRLNRHF TRBJ1-5 NA TRBV6-1
CASSLGGANEQFF TRBJ2-1 NA TRBV7-3
CASSKGQSANYGYTF TRBJ1-2 TRBD1 TRBV14
CASSFPAVLWGKETQYF TRBJ2-5 NA TRBV7-8
CATSEWTGVGETQYF TRBJ2-5 TRBD1 TRBV24-1
CSARVPSGNTDTQYF TRBJ2-3 TRBD2 TRBV20-1
CASSPPLAGRLSTYEQYF TRBJ2-7 TRBD2 TRBV7-9
CASRTSGAHYEQYF TRBJ2-7 TRBD2 TRBV6-1
CSAREQFQETQYF TRBJ2-5 NA TRBV20-1
CASSQDEGLAGEQYF TRBJ2-7 TRBD2 TRBV3-1
CSARGLAEISYEQYF TRBJ2-7 TRBD2 TRBV20-1
CASSPAGAQETQYF TRBJ2-5 NA TRBV18
CSARTGNNSPLHF TRBJ1-6 TRBD1 TRBV20-1
CASSQGYASKQYF TRBJ2-7 NA TRBV4-1
CASTPGGIGETQYF TRBJ2-5 NA TRBV7-9
CSARPRGPSVDGRDEQYF TRBJ2-7 NA TRBV20-1
CASSSGQVLNEKLFF TRBJ1-4 TRBD1 TRBV9